This T cell receptor beta chain derives from a study of beta chain features in type 1 diabetes. cDNA synthesis used the whole RNA isolate, giving expressed TCRB sequences. Produced via immunoSEQ multiplex PCR; TCRdb's table is partial and in-frame only. Of about 320,000 clones listed, 12% to 15% are singletons. This CDR3 has 13 residues. The germline V and J ends were trimmed by 5 bases and 3 bases, with 9 bases remaining between them. Germline V gene lookup returns CDR1 SGHRS and CDR2 YFSETQ. The rearrangement links TRBV5-1 to TRBJ1-5; D is unclear. This receptor was obtained from a man younger than 45 in good health. The sequenced sample consisted of central memory CD4+ T cells from blood. CDR3 amino acids: CASSIGDNQPQHF. For the CDR3, the DNA is TGCGCCAGCAGTATCGGGGACAATCAGCCCCAGCATTTT.